The present T cell receptor beta chain was sequenced within a study of cytomegalovirus exposure and HLA in healthy donors. 60 Vbeta and 13 Jbeta primers were used in PCR. This table comes from immunoSEQ multiplex PCR, and its TCRdb copy is limited to in-frame clones, with some not included. This table has more than 110,000 clones, about 84% appearing once. The CDR3 spans 17 residues. Germline V gives CDR1 SGHTA, CDR2 FQGTGA. Trimming cost V 1 base and J 4 bases; bases outside gene matches: 9. The sample taken for sequencing was PBMCs. The chain carries TRBV7-3 and TRBJ2-5; 10 nucleotides agree with TRBD2. This TCR was sampled from a man between 45 and 60 years old in good health and CMV-seronegative. The CDR3 sequence is CASSLNGAAGGRETQYF. The CDR3 bases are TGTGCCAGCAGCTTAAATGGCGCAGCGGGAGGGCGAGAGACCCAGTACTTC. The variable domain in full, with the rest retrieved from reference TRBV7-3 and TRBJ2-5, is GAGVSQTPSNKVTEKGKYVELRCDPISGHTALYWYRQSLGQGPEFLIYFQGTGAADDSGLPNDRFFAVRPEGSVSTLKIQRTERGDSAVYLCASSLNGAAGGRETQYFGPGTRLLVL.